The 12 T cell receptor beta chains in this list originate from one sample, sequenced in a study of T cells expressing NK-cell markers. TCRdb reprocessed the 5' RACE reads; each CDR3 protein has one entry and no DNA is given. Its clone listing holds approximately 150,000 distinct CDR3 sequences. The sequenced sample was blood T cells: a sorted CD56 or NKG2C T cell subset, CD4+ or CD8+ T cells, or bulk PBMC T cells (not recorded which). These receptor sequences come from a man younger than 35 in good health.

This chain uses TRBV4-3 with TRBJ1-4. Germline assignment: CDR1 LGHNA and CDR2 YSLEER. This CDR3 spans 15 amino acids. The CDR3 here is CASSQDVFDNEKLFF.

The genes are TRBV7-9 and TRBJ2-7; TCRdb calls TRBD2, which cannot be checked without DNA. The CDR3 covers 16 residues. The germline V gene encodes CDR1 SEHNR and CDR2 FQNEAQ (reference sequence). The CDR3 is CASSPLAGINSYEQYF.

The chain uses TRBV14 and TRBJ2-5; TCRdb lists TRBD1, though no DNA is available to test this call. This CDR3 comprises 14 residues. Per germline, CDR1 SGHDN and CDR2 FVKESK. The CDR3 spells CASSLGTGTWTQYF.

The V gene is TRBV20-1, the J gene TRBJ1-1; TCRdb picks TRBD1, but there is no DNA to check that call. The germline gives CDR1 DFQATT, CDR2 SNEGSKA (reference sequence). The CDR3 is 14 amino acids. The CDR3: CSASFSGAGAEAFF.

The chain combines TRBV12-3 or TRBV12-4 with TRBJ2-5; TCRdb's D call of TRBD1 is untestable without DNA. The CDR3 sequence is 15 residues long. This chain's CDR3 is CASSITRGGWETQYF.

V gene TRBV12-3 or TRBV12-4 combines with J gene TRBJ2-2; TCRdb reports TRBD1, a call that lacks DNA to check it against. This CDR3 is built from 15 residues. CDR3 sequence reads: CASSDGTTNPGELFF.

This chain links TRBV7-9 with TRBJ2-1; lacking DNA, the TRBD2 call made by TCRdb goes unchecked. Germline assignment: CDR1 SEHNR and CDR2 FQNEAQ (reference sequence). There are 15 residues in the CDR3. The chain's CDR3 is CASSLSGRARNEQFF.

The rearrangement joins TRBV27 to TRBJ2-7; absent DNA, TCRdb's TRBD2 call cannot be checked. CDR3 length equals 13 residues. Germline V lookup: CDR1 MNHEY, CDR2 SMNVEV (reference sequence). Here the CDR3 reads CASAPILVSEQYF.

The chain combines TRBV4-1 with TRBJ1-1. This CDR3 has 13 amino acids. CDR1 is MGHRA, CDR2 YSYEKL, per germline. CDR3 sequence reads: CASSPNMDTEAFF.

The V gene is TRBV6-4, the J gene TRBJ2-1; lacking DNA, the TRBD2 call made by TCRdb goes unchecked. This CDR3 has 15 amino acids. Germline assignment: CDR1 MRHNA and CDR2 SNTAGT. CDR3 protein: CASSDGLAGYNEQFF.

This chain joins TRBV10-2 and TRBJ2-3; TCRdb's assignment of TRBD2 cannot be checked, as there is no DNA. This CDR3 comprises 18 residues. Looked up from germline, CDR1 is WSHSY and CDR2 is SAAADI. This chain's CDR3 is CASGQAGAGGSSTDTQYF.

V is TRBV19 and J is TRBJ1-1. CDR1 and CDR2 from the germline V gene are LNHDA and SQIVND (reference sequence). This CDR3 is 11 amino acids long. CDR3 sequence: CASSIYSEAFF.